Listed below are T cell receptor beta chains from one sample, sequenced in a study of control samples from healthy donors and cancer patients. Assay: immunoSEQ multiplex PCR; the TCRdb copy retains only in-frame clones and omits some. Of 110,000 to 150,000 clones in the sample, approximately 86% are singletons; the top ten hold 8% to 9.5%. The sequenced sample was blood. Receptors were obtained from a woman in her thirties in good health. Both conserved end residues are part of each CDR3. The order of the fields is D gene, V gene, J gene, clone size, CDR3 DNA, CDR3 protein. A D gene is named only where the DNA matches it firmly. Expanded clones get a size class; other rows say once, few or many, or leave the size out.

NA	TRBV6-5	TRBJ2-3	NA	TGTGCCAGCAGTTACAACGACGATACGCAGTATTTT	CASSYNDDTQYF
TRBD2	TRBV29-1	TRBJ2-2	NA	TGCAGCGTTGGGACTAGCGGGAGTAGGGGGGAGCTGTTTTTT	CSVGTSGSRGELFF
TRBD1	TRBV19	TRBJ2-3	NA	TGTGCCAGTAGTGCGACAGGGGCCCCTGGCACAGATACGCAGTATTTT	CASSATGAPGTDTQYF
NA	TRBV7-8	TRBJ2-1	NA	TGTGCCAGCAGCTTAGGACCGAGCTCCTACAATGAGCAGTTCTTC	CASSLGPSSYNEQFF
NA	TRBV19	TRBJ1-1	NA	TGTGCCAGTAAGGGTGCCATACATGGGGTTTACACTGAAGCTTTCTTT	CASKGAIHGVYTEAFF
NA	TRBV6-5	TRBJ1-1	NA	TGTGCCAGCAGTTACTCCGGAGGGACTGAAGCTTTCTTT	CASSYSGGTEAFF
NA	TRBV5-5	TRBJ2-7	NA	TGTGCCAGCAACCCCGTAGGACAGTCCTACGAGCAGTACTTC	CASNPVGQSYEQYF
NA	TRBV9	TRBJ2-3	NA	TGTGCCAGCCGTCCCGGGGGTGGAAACCGGTGGGATACGCAGTATTTT	CASRPGGGNRWDTQYF
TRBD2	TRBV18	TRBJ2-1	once	TGTGCCAGCTCACCACCGCTAGCGGGAGCGGTTCGTGAGCAGTTCTTC	CASSPPLAGAVREQFF
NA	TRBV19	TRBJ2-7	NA	TGTGCCAGTAGTATGGAGACTAGCTACGAGCAGTACTTC	CASSMETSYEQYF
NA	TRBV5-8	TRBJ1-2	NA	TGTGCCAGCAGCTCGCGGGGGAAAGGCTACACCTTC	CASSSRGKGYTF
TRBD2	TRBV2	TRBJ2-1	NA	TGTGCCAGCATGGTACTAGCGGGTGAGCAGTTCTTC	CASMVLAGEQFF
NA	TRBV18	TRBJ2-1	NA	TGTGCCAGCTCACCTTCCGGGGGACGTCGGGGTGAGCAGTTCTTC	CASSPSGGRRGEQFF
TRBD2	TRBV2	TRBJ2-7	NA	TGTGCCAGCATGTCTAGCGGGAAAGGTGAGCAGTACTTC	CASMSSGKGEQYF
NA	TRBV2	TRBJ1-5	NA	TGTGCCAGCAGGGCGGACCATAGCAATCAGCCCCAGCATTTT	CASRADHSNQPQHF
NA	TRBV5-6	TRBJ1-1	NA	TGTGCCAGCAGCTTGGCAGGGGACACTGAAGCTTTCTTT	CASSLAGDTEAFF
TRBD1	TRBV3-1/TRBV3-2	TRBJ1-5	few	TGTGCCAGCAGCCAAGTGGCAGGGGGGCAGCCCCAGCATTTT	CASSQVAGGQPQHF
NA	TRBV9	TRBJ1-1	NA	TGTGCCAGCAGCGTATCCTCAAAAAGGGGGGCTGAAGCTTTCTTT	CASSVSSKRGAEAFF
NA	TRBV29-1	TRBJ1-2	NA	TGCAGCGTTGAAAGGGGCTATGGCTACACCTTC	CSVERGYGYTF
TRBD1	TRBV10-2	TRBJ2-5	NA	TGCGCCAGCAGCGGACAGGGGAGACCAGAGACCCAGTACTTC	CASSGQGRPETQYF
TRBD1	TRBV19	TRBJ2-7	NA	TGTGCCAGTAGTACCCTCCCGACAGGGGGCTCCTACGAGCAGTACTTC	CASSTLPTGGSYEQYF
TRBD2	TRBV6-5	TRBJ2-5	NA	TGTGCCAGCGCTTGGGGGGGACAAGAGACCCAGTACTTC	CASAWGGQETQYF
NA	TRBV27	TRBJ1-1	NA	TGTGCCAGCAGTTATAAGGGGAAGAACACTGAAGCTTTCTTT	CASSYKGKNTEAFF
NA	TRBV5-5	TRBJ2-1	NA	TGTGCCAGCAGCTTGTTCTCGAACAATGAGCAGTTCTTC	CASSLFSNNEQFF
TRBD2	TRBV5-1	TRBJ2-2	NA	TGCGCCAGCAGACTTGGTACGGGAGGTTGGGAGCTGTTTTTT	CASRLGTGGWELFF
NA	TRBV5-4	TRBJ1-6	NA	TGTGCCAGCAGCGAGGGAGTTCATAATTCACCCCTCCACTTT	CASSEGVHNSPLHF
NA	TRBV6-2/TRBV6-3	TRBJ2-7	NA	TGTGCCAGCAGTTATGACTTCTCCTACGAGCAGTACTTC	CASSYDFSYEQYF
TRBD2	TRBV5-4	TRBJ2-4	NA	TGTGCCAGCAGCTTAAAGCTAGCGGAAAACATTCAGTACTTC	CASSLKLAENIQYF
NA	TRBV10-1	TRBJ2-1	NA	TGCGCCAGGGTATACAATGAGCAGTTCTTC	CARVYNEQFF
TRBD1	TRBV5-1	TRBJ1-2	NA	TGCGCCAGCAGCTTAGGACAGGTCTATGGCTACACCTTC	CASSLGQVYGYTF
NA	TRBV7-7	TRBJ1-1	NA	TGTGCCAGCAGTAACGAGTTGGGGACTGAAGCTTTCTTT	CASSNELGTEAFF
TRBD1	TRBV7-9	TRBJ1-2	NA	TGTGCCAGCAGCTTAGCTCAGGGGGCGGGCGGCTACACCTTC	CASSLAQGAGGYTF
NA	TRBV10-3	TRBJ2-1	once	TGTGCCATCAGTGAGAGCGGATACAATGAGCAGTTCTTC	CAISESGYNEQFF
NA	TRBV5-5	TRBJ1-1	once	TGTGCCAGCAGCTCCCTGGGAGGGATAGGCACTGAAGCTTTCTTT	CASSSLGGIGTEAFF
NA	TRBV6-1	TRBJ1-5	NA	TGTGCCAGCAGTGAACACGGGGGGGGCCGGCAGCCCCAGCATTTT	CASSEHGGGRQPQHF
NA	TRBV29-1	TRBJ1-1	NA	TGCAGCGTTGATGAGGGCACTGAAGCTTTCTTT	CSVDEGTEAFF
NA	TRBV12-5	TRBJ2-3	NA	TGTGCTAGTGGTTTGGGACAGGACAACACAGATACGCAGTATTTT	CASGLGQDNTDTQYF
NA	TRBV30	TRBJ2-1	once	TGTGCCTGGATATCCGGGACCGATATTTACAATGAGCAGTTCTTC	CAWISGTDIYNEQFF
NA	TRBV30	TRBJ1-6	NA	TGTGCCTGGAGTGAACAGGGAAGAGCACCCCTCCACTTT	CAWSEQGRAPLHF
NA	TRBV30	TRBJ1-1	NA	TGTGCCTGGAGTCTCGGACGGATGAACACTGAAGCTTTCTTT	CAWSLGRMNTEAFF
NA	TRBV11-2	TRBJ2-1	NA	TGTGCCAGCAGCTTAGCGGGAGACTGGAATGAGCAGTTCTTC	CASSLAGDWNEQFF
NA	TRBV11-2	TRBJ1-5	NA	TGTGCCAGCAGCTTAAGCGATAGCAATCAGCCCCAGCATTTT	CASSLSDSNQPQHF
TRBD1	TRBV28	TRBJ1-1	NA	TGTGCCAGCACCGTTCCGGGGACAGGGTCGTTCACCACTGAAGCTTTCTTT	CASTVPGTGSFTTEAFF
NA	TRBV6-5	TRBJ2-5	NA	TGTGCCACGGGGTACTCTGAGACCCAGTACTTC	CATGYSETQYF
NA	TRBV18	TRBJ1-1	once	TGTGCCAGCTCACCTGCCGGGACCTTCTACGGCACTGAAGCTTTCTTT	CASSPAGTFYGTEAFF
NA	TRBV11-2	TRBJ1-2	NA	TGTGCCAGCAGCTTAGAGGTCGGGACACGGTATGGCTACACCTTC	CASSLEVGTRYGYTF